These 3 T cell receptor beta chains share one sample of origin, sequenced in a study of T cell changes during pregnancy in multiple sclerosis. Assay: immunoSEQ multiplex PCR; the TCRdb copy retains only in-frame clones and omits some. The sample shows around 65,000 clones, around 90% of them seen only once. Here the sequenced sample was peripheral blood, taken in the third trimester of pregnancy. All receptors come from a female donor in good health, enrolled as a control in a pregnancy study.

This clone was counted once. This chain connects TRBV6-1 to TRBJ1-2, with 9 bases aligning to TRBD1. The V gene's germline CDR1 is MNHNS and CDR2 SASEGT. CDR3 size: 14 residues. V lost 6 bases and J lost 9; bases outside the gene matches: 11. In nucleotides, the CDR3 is TGTGCCAGCAGCCTGACTGGGGGACAGGGTAGCTACACCTTC. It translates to CASSLTGGQGSYTF.

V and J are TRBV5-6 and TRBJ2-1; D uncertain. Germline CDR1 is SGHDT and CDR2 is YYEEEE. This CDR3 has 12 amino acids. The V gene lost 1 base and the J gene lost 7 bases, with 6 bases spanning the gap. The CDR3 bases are TGTGCCAGCAGCTTGACGGTGAATGAGCAGTTCTTC. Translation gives CASSLTVNEQFF. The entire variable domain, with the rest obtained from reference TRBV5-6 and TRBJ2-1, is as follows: DAGVTQSPTHLIKTRGQQVTLRCSPKSGHDTVSWYQQALGQGPQFIFQYYEEEERQRGNFPDRFSGHQFPNYSSELNVNALLLGDSALYLCASSLTVNEQFFGPGTRLTVL.

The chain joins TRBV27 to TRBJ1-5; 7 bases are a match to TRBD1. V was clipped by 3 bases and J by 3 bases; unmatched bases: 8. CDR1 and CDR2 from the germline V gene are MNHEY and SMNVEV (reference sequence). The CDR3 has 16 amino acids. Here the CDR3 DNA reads TGTGCCAGCAGTTTGTTGTCCAGGGGGAACAATCAGCCCCAGCATTTT. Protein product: CASSLLSRGNNQPQHF.